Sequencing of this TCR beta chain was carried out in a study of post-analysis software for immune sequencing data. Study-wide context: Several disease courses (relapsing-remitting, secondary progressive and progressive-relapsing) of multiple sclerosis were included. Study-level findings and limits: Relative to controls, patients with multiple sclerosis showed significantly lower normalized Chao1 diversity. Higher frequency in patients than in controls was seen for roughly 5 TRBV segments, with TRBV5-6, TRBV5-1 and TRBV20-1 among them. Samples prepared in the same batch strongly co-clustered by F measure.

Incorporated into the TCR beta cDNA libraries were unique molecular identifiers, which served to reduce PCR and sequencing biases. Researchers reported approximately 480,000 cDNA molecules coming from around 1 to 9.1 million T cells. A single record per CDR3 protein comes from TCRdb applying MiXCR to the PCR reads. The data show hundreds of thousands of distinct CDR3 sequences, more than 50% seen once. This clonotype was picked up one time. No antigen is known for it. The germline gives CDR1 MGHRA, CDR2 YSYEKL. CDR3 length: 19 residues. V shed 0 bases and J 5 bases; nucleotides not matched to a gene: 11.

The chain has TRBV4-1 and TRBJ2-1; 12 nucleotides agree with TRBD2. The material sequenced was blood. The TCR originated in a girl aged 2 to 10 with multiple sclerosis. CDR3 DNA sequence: TGCGCCAGCAGCCAAGATCAGACTAGCGGGAGAGTTCGAGACAATGAGCAGTTCTTC. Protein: CASSQDQTSGRVRDNEQFF.